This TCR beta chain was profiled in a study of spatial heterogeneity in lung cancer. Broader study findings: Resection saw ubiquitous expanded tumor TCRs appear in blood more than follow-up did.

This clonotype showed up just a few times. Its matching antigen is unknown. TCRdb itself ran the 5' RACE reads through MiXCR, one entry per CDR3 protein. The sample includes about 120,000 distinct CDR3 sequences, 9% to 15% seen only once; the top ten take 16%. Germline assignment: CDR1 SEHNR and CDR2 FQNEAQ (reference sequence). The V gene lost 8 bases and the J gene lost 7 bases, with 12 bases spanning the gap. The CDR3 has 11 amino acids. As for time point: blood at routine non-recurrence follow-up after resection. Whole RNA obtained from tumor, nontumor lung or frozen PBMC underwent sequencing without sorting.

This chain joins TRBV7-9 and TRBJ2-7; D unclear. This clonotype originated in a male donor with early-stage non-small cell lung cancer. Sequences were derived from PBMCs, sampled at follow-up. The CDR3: CASGVSGEQYF. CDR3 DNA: TGTGCCAGCGGGGTAAGTGGAGAGCAGTACTTC. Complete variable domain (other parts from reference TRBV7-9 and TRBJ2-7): DTGVSQNPRHKITKRGQNVTFRCDPISEHNRLYWYRQTLGQGPEFLTYFQNEAQLEKSRLLSDRFSAERPKGSFSTLEIQRTEQGDSAMYLCASGVSGEQYFGPGTRLTVT.